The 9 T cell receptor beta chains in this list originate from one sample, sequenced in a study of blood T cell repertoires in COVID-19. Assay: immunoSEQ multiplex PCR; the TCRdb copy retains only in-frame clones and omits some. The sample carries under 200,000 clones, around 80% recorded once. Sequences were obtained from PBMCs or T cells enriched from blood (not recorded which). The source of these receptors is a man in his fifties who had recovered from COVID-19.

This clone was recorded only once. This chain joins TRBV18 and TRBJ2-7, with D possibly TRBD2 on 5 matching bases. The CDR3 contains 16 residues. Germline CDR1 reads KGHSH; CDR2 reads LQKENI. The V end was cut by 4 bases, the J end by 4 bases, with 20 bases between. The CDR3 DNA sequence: TGTGCCAGCTCACTAACTTCGGTCCGGGGTCTATACGAGCAGTACTTC. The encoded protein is CASSLTSVRGLYEQYF.

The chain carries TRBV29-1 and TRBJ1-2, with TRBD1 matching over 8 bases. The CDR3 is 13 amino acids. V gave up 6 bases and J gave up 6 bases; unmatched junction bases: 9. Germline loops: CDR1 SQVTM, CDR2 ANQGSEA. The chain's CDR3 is CSVNFGTGDGYTF. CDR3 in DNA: TGCAGCGTCAATTTCGGGACAGGCGATGGCTACACCTTC.

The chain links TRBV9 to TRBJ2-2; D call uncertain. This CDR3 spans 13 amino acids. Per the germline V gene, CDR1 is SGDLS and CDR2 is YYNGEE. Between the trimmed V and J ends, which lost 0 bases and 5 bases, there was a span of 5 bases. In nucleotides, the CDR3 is TGTGCCAGCAGCGTAGAGAGTACCGGGGAGCTGTTTTTT. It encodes CASSVESTGELFF.

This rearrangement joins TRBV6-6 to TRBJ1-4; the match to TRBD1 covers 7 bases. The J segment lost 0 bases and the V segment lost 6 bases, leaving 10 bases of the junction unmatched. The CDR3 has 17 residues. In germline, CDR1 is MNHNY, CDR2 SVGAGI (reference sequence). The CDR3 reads CASRRALQGATNEKLFF. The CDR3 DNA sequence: TGTGCCAGCAGACGAGCACTCCAGGGGGCAACTAATGAAAAACTGTTTTTT.

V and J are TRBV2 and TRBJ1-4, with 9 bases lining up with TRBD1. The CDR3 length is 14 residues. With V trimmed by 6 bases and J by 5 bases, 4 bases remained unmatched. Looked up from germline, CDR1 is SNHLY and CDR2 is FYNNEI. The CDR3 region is CASSLTGGNEKLFF. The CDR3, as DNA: TGTGCCAGCAGCCTGACAGGGGGGAATGAAAAACTGTTTTTT.

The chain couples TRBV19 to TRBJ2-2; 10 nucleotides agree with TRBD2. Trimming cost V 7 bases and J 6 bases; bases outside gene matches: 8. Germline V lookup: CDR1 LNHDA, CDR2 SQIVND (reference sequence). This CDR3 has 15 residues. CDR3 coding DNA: TGTGCCAGTACTAATAGCGGGGGGTATGCCGGGGAGCTGTTTTTT. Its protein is CASTNSGGYAGELFF.

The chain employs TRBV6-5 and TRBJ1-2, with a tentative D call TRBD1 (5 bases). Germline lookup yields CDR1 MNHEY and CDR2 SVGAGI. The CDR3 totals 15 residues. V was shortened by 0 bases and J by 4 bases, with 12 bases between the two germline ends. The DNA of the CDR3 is TGTGCCAGCAGTTACTCGGCCAGGGAATTCTATGGCTACACCTTC. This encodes CASSYSAREFYGYTF.

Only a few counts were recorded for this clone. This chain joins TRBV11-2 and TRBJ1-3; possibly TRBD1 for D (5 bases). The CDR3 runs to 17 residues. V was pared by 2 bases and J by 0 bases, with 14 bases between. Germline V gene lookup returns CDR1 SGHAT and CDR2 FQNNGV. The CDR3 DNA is TGTGCCAGCAGCTTACTCGTGGGACTGTCCTCTGGAAACACCATATATTTT. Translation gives CASSLLVGLSSGNTIYF.

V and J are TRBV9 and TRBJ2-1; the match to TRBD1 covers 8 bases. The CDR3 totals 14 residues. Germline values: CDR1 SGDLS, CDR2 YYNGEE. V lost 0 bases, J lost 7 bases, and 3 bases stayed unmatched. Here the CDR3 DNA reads TGTGCCAGCAGCGTAGTGCACAGGGGGAATGAGCAGTTCTTC. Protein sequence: CASSVVHRGNEQFF.